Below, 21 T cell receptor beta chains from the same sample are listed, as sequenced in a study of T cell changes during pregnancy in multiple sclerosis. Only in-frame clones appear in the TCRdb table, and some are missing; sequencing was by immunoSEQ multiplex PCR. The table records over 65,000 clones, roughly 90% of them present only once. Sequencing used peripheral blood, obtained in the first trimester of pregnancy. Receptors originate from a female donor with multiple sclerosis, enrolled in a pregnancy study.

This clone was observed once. Written as DNA, the CDR3 is TGTGCCAGCAGCACCTCGACTAGTTTAAACCTTAATGAGCAGTTCTTC. This gives the protein CASSTSTSLNLNEQFF. The chain couples TRBV7-9 to TRBJ2-1; possible D gene TRBD2, 6 bases. V lost 5 bases to trimming and J lost 7 bases, with 21 bases between them. Germline V gene sequence: CDR1 SEHNR, CDR2 FQNEAQ (reference sequence). This CDR3 region has 16 residues. Filled out from reference TRBV7-9 and TRBJ2-1, the complete variable domain reads DTGVSQNPRHKITKRGQNVTFRCDPISEHNRLYWYRQTLGQGPEFLTYFQNEAQLEKSRLLSDRFSAERPKGSFSTLEIQRTEQGDSAMYLCASSTSTSLNLNEQFFGPGTRLTVL.

The CDR3 DNA is TGCGCCAGCACGGGTGGGACAGGGTATCAGCCCCAGCATTTT. This sequence encodes CASTGGTGYQPQHF. J is TRBJ1-5 and V is TRBV10-2, with 9 bases fitting TRBD1. In germline, CDR1 is WSHSY, CDR2 SAAADI. After removal of 7 bases from V and 5 bases from J, the junction contained 6 bases not matched to a gene. The CDR3 length is 14 residues.

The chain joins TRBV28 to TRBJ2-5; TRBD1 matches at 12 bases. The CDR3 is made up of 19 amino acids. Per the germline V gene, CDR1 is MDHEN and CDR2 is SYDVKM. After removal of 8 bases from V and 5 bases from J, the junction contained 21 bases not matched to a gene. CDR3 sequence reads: CASVPLEFDRDRGRETQYF. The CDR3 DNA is TGTGCCAGCGTACCACTTGAGTTTGACCGGGACAGGGGGCGGGAGACCCAGTACTTC. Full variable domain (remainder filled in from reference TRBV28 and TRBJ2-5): DVKVTQSSRYLVKRTGEKVFLECVQDMDHENMFWYRQDPGLGLRLIYFSYDVKMKEKGDIPEGYSVSREKKERFSLILESASTNQTSMYLCASVPLEFDRDRGRETQYFGPGTRLLVL.

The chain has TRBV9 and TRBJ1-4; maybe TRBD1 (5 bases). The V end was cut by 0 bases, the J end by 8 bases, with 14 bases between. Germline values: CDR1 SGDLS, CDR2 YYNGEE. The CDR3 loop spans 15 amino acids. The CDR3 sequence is CASSVEAGRAEKLFF. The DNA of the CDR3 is TGTGCCAGCAGCGTAGAGGCAGGGCGCGCAGAAAAACTGTTTTTT.

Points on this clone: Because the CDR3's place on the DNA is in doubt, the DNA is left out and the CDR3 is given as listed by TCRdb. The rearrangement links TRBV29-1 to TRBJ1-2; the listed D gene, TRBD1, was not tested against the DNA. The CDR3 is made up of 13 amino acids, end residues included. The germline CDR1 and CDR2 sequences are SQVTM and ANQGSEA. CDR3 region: CSVKQGANYGCTF.

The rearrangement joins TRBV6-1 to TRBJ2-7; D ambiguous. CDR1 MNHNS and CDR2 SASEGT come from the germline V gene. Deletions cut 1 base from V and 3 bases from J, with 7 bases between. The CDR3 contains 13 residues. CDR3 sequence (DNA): TGTGCCAGCAGTGAAGAAATTCTCTACGAGCAGTACTTC. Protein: CASSEEILYEQYF.

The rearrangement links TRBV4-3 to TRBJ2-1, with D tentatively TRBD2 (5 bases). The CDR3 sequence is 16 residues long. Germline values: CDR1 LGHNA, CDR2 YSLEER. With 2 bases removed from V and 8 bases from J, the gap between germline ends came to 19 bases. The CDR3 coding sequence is TGCGCCAGCAGCCAACGACCAACGGGCGGGCTGGATGAGCAGTTCTTC. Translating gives CASSQRPTGGLDEQFF.

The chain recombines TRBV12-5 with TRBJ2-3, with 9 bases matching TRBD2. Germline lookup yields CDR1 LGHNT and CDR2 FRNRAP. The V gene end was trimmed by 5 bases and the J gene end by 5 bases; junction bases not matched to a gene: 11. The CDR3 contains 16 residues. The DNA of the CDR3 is TGTGCTAGTGGTATCGTGCGGGGGGGCCAGTTAGATACGCAGTATTTT. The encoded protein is CASGIVRGGQLDTQYF.

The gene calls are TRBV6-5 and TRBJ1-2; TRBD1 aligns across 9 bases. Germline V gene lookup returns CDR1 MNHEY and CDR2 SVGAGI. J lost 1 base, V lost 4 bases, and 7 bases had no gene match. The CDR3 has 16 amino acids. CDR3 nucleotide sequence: TGTGCCAGCAGTTCCCGGACAGGGGATCTTAACTATGGCTACACCTTC. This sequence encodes CASSSRTGDLNYGYTF.

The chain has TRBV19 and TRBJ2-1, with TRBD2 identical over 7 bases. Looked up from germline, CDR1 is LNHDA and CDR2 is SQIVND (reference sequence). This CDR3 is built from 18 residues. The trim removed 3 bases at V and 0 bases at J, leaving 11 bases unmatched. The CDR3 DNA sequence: TGTGCCAGTAGTATTCATCGTGGAGCGGGGAGCTCCTACAATGAGCAGTTCTTC. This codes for CASSIHRGAGSSYNEQFF.

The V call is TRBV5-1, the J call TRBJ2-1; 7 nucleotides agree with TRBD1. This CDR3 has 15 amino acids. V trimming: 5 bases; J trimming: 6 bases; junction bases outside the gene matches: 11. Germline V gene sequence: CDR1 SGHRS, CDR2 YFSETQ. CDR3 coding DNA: TGCGCCAGCAGAGGGTTAGGGGGCGTGCGCAATGAGCAGTTCTTC. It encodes CASRGLGGVRNEQFF. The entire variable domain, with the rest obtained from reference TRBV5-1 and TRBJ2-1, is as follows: KAGVTQTPRYLIKTRGQQVTLSCSPISGHRSVSWYQQTPGQGLQFLFEYFSETQRNKGNFPGRFSGRQFSNSRSEMNVSTLELGDSALYLCASRGLGGVRNEQFFGPGTRLTVL.

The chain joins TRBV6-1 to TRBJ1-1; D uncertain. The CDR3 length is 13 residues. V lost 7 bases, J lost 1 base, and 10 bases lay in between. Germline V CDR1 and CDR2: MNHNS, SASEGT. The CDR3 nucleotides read TGTGCCAGCAAGAACAGACAGAACACTGAAGCTTTCTTT. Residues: CASKNRQNTEAFF.

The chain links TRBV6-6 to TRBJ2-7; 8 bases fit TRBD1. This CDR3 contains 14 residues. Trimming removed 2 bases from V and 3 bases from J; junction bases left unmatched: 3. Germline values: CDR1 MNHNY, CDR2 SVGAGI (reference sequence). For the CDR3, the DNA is TGTGCCAGCAGTTACGCCGACAGGGGCTACGAGCAGTACTTC. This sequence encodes CASSYADRGYEQYF.

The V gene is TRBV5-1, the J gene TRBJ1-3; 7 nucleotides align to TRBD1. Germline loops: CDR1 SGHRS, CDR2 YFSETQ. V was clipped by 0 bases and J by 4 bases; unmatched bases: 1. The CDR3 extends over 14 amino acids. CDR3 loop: CASSLEGGGNTIYF. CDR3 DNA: TGCGCCAGCAGCTTGGAAGGGGGCGGAAACACCATATATTTT. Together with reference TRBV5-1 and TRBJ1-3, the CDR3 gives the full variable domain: KAGVTQTPRYLIKTRGQQVTLSCSPISGHRSVSWYQQTPGQGLQFLFEYFSETQRNKGNFPGRFSGRQFSNSRSEMNVSTLELGDSALYLCASSLEGGGNTIYFGEGSWLTVV.

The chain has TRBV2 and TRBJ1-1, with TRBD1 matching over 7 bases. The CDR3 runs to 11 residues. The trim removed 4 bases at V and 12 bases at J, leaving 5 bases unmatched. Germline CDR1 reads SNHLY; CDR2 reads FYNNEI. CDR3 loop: CASSGQGVPFF. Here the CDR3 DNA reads TGTGCCAGCAGTGGACAGGGAGTGCCTTTCTTT.

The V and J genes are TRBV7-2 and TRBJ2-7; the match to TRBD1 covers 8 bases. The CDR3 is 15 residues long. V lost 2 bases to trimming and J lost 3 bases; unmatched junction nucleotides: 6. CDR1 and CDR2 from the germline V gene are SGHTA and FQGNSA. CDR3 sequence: CASSLTGTGRYEQYF. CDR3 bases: TGTGCCAGCAGCTTAACTGGGACAGGACGCTACGAGCAGTACTTC.

The CDR3 sequence is CASSISTDTQYF. In DNA, the CDR3 is TGTGCCAGCAGCATAAGCACAGATACGCAGTATTTT. This chain links TRBV5-4 with TRBJ2-3; no reliable D call. Per germline, CDR1 SGHNT and CDR2 YYREEE (reference sequence). The CDR3 length is 12 residues. V shed 4 bases and J shed 0 bases, with 3 bases lying between them.

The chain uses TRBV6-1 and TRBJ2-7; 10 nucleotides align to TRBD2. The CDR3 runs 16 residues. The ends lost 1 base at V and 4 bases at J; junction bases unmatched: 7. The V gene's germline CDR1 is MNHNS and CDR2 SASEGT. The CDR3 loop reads CASSEGGASGRYEQYF. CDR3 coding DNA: TGTGCCAGCAGTGAAGGCGGGGCTAGCGGGAGATACGAGCAGTACTTC.

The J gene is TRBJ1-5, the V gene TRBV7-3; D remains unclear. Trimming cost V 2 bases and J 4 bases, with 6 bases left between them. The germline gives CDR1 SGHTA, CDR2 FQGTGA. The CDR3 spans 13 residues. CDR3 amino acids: CASSLSPNQPQHF. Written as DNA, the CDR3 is TGTGCCAGCAGCTTATCCCCAAATCAGCCCCAGCATTTT. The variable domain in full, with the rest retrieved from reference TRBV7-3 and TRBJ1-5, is GAGVSQTPSNKVTEKGKYVELRCDPISGHTALYWYRQSLGQGPEFLIYFQGTGAADDSGLPNDRFFAVRPEGSVSTLKIQRTERGDSAVYLCASSLSPNQPQHFGDGTRLSIL.

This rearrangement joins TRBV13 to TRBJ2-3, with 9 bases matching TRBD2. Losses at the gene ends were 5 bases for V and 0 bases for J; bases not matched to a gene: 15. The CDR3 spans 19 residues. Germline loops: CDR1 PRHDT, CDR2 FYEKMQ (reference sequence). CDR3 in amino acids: CASSPILSAGGPSTDTQYF. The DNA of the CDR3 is TGTGCCAGCAGCCCCATACTATCAGCGGGGGGACCCAGCACAGATACGCAGTATTTT.

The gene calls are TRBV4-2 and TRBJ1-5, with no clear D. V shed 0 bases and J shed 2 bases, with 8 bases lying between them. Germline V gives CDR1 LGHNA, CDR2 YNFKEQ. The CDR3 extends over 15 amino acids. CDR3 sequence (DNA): TGTGCCAGCAGCCAAGATGCGGGTGGCAATCAGCCCCAGCATTTT. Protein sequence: CASSQDAGGNQPQHF.